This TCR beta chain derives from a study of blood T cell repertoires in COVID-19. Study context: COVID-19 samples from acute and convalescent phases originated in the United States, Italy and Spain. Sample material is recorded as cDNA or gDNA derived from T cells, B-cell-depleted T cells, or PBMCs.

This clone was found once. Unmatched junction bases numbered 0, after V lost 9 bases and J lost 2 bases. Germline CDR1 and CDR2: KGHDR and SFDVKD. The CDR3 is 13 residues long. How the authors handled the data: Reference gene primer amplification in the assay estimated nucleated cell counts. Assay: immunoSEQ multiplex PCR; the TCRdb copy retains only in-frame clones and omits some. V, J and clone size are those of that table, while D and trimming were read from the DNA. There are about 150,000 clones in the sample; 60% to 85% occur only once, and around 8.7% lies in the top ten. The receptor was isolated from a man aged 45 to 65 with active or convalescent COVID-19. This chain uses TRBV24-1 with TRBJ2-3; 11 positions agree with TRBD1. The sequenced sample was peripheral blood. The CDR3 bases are TGTGCCACCGGACAGGGGGCCACAGATACGCAGTATTTT. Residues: CATGQGATDTQYF.